This TCR beta chain was identified during a study of blood T cell repertoires in COVID-19 (dated by TCRdb to 2018 to 2021). About the investigation overall: The collaborator samples originated in the United States, Italy and Spain and spanned the acute and convalescent phases of COVID-19. The material from the prospective study consisted of cDNA or gDNA derived from T cells, B-cell-depleted T cells, or PBMCs. Subjects who had been exposed to COVID-19, were actively infected with it, or had recovered from it provided the deeply sampled blood TCRbeta repertoires that made up the dataset. The repertoires were released in a freely available public database intended as a resource for research on the immune response to SARS-CoV-2. Samples came from the ongoing ImmuneRACE study (first 160 participants) plus 1,254 subjects from 6 global collaborators. The sample metadata nearly always contained a de-identified subject ID, COVID-19 status, age in years and sex. Where HLA class I and class II types were available, the types were taken from metadata supplied by the sample provider, not from assay-based typing.

Trimming takes 6 bases off V and 8 bases off J; junction bases not matched to a gene: 9. Based on the germline V gene, the CDR1 and CDR2 sequences are MDHEN and SYDVKM. Measured from the cysteine to the phenylalanine, the CDR3 is 14 residues long. Here the CDR3 DNA is all that survives: 42 bases in frame from base 1. TCRbeta CDR3 regions were amplified from genomic DNA by means of the immunoSEQ Assay, a bias-controlled multiplex PCR. On the authors' methods: The number of nucleated cells in each sample was estimated from the amplification of reference gene primers within the assay. To quantify the absolute abundance of each unique TCRbeta CDR3 rearrangement, sequence reads were collapsed and filtered. For each sample, productive Simpson clonality was calculated as the square root of Simpson's diversity index across productive rearrangements. TCRdb carries this immuneACCESS record with in-frame sequences only. Its versions omit some clonotypes, under half of them owing to an unresolved V gene in the studies checked, with the rest unexplained. The V and J calls and clone size come from that table; D and trimming were worked out from the DNA. The sample table records around 160,000 clones; 85% of these occur just once. Together, the top ten hold under 3% of the sample.

As regards this clone: The antigen it binds to is not known. Base qualities are not recorded, but no much larger clone differs from it by a single base.

Each collaborating institution followed its own protocols to collect whole blood in K2EDTA tubes. For TCRbeta analysis, collaborators shipped samples in one of three forms: frozen whole blood, isolated PBMCs, or DNA extracted from either of those sample types. Here is what the overall study found, with its caveats: How much clinical and demographic metadata was included differed by source and by participant, and the metadata was provided uncurated.

Recombination connected TRBV28 to TRBJ1-2; TRBD1 lines up with 10 middle nucleotides. The receptor was isolated from a woman between 40 and 55 years old with active or convalescent COVID-19. Input material: peripheral blood. At the DNA level, the sequence is TGTGCCAGCAGCCAAGGGACAGGGGCCTCCGGCTACACCTTC. The encoded protein is CASSQGTGASGYTF.